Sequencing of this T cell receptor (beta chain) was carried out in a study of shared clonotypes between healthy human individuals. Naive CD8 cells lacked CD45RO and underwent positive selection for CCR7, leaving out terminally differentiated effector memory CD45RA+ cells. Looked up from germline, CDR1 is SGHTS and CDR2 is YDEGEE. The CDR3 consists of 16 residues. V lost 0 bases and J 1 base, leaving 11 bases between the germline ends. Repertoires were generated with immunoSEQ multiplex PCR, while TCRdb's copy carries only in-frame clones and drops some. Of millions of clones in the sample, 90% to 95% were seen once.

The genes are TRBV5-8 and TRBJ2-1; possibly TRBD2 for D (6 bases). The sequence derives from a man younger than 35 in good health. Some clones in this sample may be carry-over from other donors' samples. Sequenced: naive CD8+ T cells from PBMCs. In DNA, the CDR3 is TGTGCCAGCAGCTTGGTCCCGGGAGAGTCCTACAATGAGCAGTTCTTC. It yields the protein CASSLVPGESYNEQFF.